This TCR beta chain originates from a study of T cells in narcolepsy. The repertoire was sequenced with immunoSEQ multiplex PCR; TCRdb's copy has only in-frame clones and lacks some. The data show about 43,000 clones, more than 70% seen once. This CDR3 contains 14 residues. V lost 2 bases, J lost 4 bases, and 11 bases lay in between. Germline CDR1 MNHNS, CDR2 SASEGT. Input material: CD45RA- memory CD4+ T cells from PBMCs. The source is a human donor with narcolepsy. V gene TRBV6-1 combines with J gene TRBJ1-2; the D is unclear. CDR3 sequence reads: CASSESGSGYGYTF. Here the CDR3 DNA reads TGTGCCAGCAGTGAATCGGGGTCGGGCTATGGCTACACCTTC.